A single sample is the source of the 30 T cell receptor beta chains below, sequenced in a study of T cell responses to AZD1222 COVID-19 vaccine. Clones were sequenced by immunoSEQ multiplex PCR, and TCRdb holds only the in-frame ones, with some missing. The sample has about 130,000 clones; 90% are singletons. The input for sequencing was peripheral blood, taken on day 0 of MenACWY control vaccination. These receptors were obtained from an adult in good health.

The chain uses TRBV7-7 and TRBJ2-7; TRBD1 matches at 8 bases. Germline V lookup: CDR1 SSHAT, CDR2 FNYEAQ (reference sequence). The CDR3 is 13 residues long. The V gene end was trimmed by 3 bases and the J gene end by 3 bases; junction bases not matched to a gene: 1. Here the CDR3 reads CASSFGQGYEQYF. The DNA of the CDR3 is TGTGCCAGCAGCTTTGGACAGGGCTACGAGCAGTACTTC.

The chain carries TRBV3-1 (or the pseudogene TRBV3-2) and TRBJ2-7; 7 positions match TRBD2. V trimming: 1 base; J trimming: 6 bases; junction bases outside the gene matches: 3. The germline V gene has CDR1 LGHDT and CDR2 YNNKEL (reference sequence). The CDR3 sequence is 13 residues long. CDR3 in amino acids: CASSQGLAREQYF. The CDR3 nucleotides are TGTGCCAGCAGCCAAGGACTAGCTCGCGAGCAGTACTTC.

V is TRBV6-2 or TRBV6-3 and J is TRBJ1-5; D is perhaps TRBD1 (5 bases). CDR1 and CDR2 from the germline V gene are MNHEY and SVGEGT. The V end lost 5 bases, the J end lost 6 bases, and 8 bases lay between the germline ends. There are 12 residues in the CDR3. CDR3 sequence (DNA): TGTGCCAGCAGTCAGGACATTCAGCCCCAGCATTTT. Translating it yields CASSQDIQPQHF.

The chain combines TRBV5-4 with TRBJ2-7, with 7 bases identical to TRBD1. CDR3 length: 14 residues. The junction had 7 bases not matched to a gene; V was cut back by 4 bases and J by 3 bases. Per germline, CDR1 SGHNT and CDR2 YYREEE (reference sequence). CDR3 nucleotide sequence: TGTGCCAGCAGCCCTGGGACAGATCTCTACGAGCAGTACTTC. Its protein product is CASSPGTDLYEQYF.

The V and J genes are TRBV11-2 and TRBJ1-6; D ambiguous. The V gene's germline CDR1 is SGHAT and CDR2 FQNNGV. The V and J ends lost 0 bases and 7 bases respectively, with 4 bases between them. The CDR3 extends over 13 amino acids. CDR3 region: CASSLDLNSPLHF. The CDR3 DNA reads as TGTGCCAGCAGCTTAGATCTAAATTCACCCCTCCACTTT.

In its sample, this clone was seen once. The chain employs TRBV28 and TRBJ1-1; D unclear. Trimming left V 5 bases short and J 7 bases short, with 11 bases between. Germline loops: CDR1 MDHEN, CDR2 SYDVKM. The CDR3 covers 12 residues. The CDR3 here is CASSPRHLEAFF. CDR3 DNA: TGTGCCAGCAGTCCCCGACACCTTGAAGCTTTCTTT.

The CDR3 nucleotides read TGTGCCAGCAGCTATCCGGGACGATACTCTGGGGCCAACGTCCTGACTTTC. Translating it yields CASSYPGRYSGANVLTF. The V gene is TRBV11-2, the J gene TRBJ2-6; the D call may be TRBD1 or TRBD2 (5 bases each). Germline values: CDR1 SGHAT, CDR2 FQNNGV. The CDR3 is made up of 17 amino acids. Trimming pared 4 bases from V and 0 bases from J, leaving 13 bases between. The full variable domain, completed using reference TRBV11-2 and TRBJ2-6, is EAGVAQSPRYKIIEKRQSVAFWCNPISGHATLYWYQQILGQGPKLLIQFQNNGVVDDSQLPKDRFSAERLKGVDSTLKIQPAKLEDSAVYLCASSYPGRYSGANVLTFGAGSRLTVL.

By its share, this clone is medium-sized. The gene calls are TRBV7-8 and TRBJ2-5; a weak D match, TRBD1 (5 bases). The germline V gene encodes CDR1 SGHVS and CDR2 FQNEAQ. Trimming removed 3 bases at V and 4 bases at J, with 15 bases between. The CDR3 spans 15 residues. The CDR3 loop reads CASSFKGVGLETQYF. The CDR3 DNA is TGTGCCAGCAGCTTTAAAGGGGTTGGGTTAGAGACCCAGTACTTC.

The chain has TRBV7-9 and TRBJ2-5; D is possibly TRBD2 (6 bases). V gave up 5 bases and J gave up 1 base, with 11 bases separating them. Germline V lookup: CDR1 SEHNR, CDR2 FQNEAQ (reference sequence). The CDR3 loop spans 14 amino acids. The CDR3 loop is CASSGRPAQETQYF. CDR3 bases: TGTGCCAGCAGCGGGAGGCCAGCCCAAGAGACCCAGTACTTC.

The V gene is TRBV2, the J gene TRBJ2-5; TRBD1 might be the D (5 bases). Trimming shortened V by 7 bases and J by 0 bases, and 15 bases separated the two germline ends. The CDR3 is 15 amino acids. Germline lookup yields CDR1 SNHLY and CDR2 FYNNEI. The CDR3 bases are TGTGCCAGCAATCGAGGACACATGTACCAAGAGACCCAGTACTTC. This sequence encodes CASNRGHMYQETQYF. Full variable domain (remainder filled in from reference TRBV2 and TRBJ2-5): EPEVTQTPSHQVTQMGQEVILRCVPISNHLYFYWYRQILGQKVEFLVSFYNNEISEKSEIFDDQFSVERPDGSNFTLKIRSTKLEDSAMYFCASNRGHMYQETQYFGPGTRLLVL.

The chain employs TRBV7-8 and TRBJ2-3; D perhaps matches TRBD2 (5 bases). Per germline, CDR1 SGHVS and CDR2 FQNEAQ. The CDR3 has 12 residues. The V end was cut by 4 bases, the J end by 7 bases, with 9 bases between. The DNA for the CDR3 is TGTGCCAGCAGCTCAAGCGGATATACGCAGTATTTT. Its translation: CASSSSGYTQYF.

V usage is TRBV27 and J usage is TRBJ1-1; TRBD1 matches 8 bases. CDR1 MNHEY and CDR2 SMNVEV come from the germline V gene (reference sequence). V trimming: 5 bases; J trimming: 5 bases; junction bases outside the gene matches: 7. The CDR3 contains 14 residues. In nucleotides, the CDR3 is TGTGCCAGCAGTCCTACAGGGGGAGGAACTGAAGCTTTCTTT. Protein product: CASSPTGGGTEAFF.

This chain links TRBV6-5 with TRBJ1-1; maybe TRBD1 (5 bases). CDR3 length: 14 amino acids. V lost 6 bases and J 1 base, leaving 12 bases between the germline ends. Germline lookup yields CDR1 MNHEY and CDR2 SVGAGI. Written as DNA, the CDR3 is TGTGCCAGCAGAAATTCAGGGAGGAACACTGAAGCTTTCTTT. It codes for CASRNSGRNTEAFF.

The chain links TRBV28 to TRBJ2-5; D may be TRBD2 (7 bases). Looked up from germline, CDR1 is MDHEN and CDR2 is SYDVKM. The length of the CDR3 is 13 residues. Trimming took 6 bases from V and 5 from J, leaving 13 bases between them. In nucleotides, the CDR3 is TGTGCCAGCAGGAGGGGGGGGGCGGAGACCCAGTACTTC. It translates to CASRRGGAETQYF.

V gene TRBV27 combines with J gene TRBJ1-1; 8 positions match TRBD1. This CDR3 region has 16 residues. The germline V gene has CDR1 MNHEY and CDR2 SMNVEV (reference sequence). V trimming: 3 bases; J trimming: 0 bases; junction bases outside the gene matches: 6. This CDR3 is CASSFQGAALNTEAFF. CDR3 coding DNA: TGTGCCAGCAGTTTCCAGGGGGCAGCTTTGAACACTGAAGCTTTCTTT.

The genes are TRBV20-1 and TRBJ2-5; no firm D call. CDR1 and CDR2 from the germline V gene are DFQATT and SNEGSKA (reference sequence). The CDR3 consists of 11 residues. V was trimmed by 2 bases and J by 4 bases, leaving 5 bases between them. CDR3 residues: CSARWIETQYF. The CDR3 region has the DNA TGCAGTGCTAGATGGATAGAGACCCAGTACTTC.

The CDR3 coding sequence is TGTGCCAGCAGCGCGGGTAGCGGGAGCTCCTACGAGCAGTACTTC. Protein sequence: CASSAGSGSSYEQYF. The chain combines TRBV9 with TRBJ2-7, with 9 bases lining up with TRBD2. CDR1 SGDLS and CDR2 YYNGEE come from the germline V gene. This CDR3 has 15 residues. J lost 0 bases, V lost 3 bases, and 4 bases had no gene match.

The count of this clone is one. The chain uses TRBV11-2 and TRBJ2-5; TRBD2 matches at 9 bases. Per germline, CDR1 SGHAT and CDR2 FQNNGV. The trim removed 5 bases at V and 4 bases at J, leaving 5 bases unmatched. There are 14 residues in the CDR3. The CDR3 sequence is CASSRSTSGETQYF. CDR3 bases: TGTGCCAGCAGCAGGTCGACTAGCGGAGAGACCCAGTACTTC.

V and J are TRBV4-2 and TRBJ1-6; 9 nucleotides line up with TRBD1. The V and J ends lost 6 bases and 4 bases, in that order; junction bases with no gene match: 13. Germline V gene lookup returns CDR1 LGHNA and CDR2 YNFKEQ. The CDR3 spans 18 residues. CDR3 DNA: TGTGCCAGCAGGGGACAGGGATCGCTCATAAAATATAATTCACCCCTCCACTTT. Its protein product is CASRGQGSLIKYNSPLHF.

The table lists this clone with a few counts. J is TRBJ2-1 and V is TRBV7-2, with 14 bases identical to TRBD2. Germline V gene sequence: CDR1 SGHTA, CDR2 FQGNSA. This CDR3 is built from 18 residues. Trimming cost V 0 bases and J 8 bases; bases outside gene matches: 9. The CDR3 nucleotides read TGTGCCAGCAGCTTAGCGCCCGGACTAGCGGGGGGCTTGGATGAGCAGTTCTTC. Amino acids: CASSLAPGLAGGLDEQFF.

The V gene is TRBV21-1, the J gene TRBJ2-5. TRBV21-1 is flagged as a pseudogene. This CDR3 region has 13 residues. CDR3 sequence: CASTDVSQETQYF. In DNA, the CDR3 is TGTGCCAGCACCGACGTCAGCCAAGAGACCCAGTACTTC.

This clone has just a few counts. CDR3 protein: CASSQANTGTGYEKLFF. CDR3 coding DNA: TGTGCCAGCAGCCAAGCGAATACCGGGACAGGGTATGAAAAACTGTTTTTT. The chain combines TRBV3-1 (or the pseudogene TRBV3-2) with TRBJ1-4, with 9 bases fitting TRBD1. Losses at the gene ends were 1 base for V and 6 bases for J; bases not matched to a gene: 9. The CDR3 extends over 17 amino acids. Germline V gene data show CDR1 as LGHDT and CDR2 as YNNKEL (reference sequence).

The chain is built from TRBV24-1 and TRBJ2-5; D gene uncertain. Germline CDR1 and CDR2: KGHDR and SFDVKD. V was cut by 4 bases and J by 0 bases, with 8 bases left in between. CDR3 length: 14 amino acids. DNA of the CDR3: TGTGCCACCAGTGACTCCGGCCACCAAGAGACCCAGTACTTC. This sequence encodes CATSDSGHQETQYF.

V usage is TRBV28 and J usage is TRBJ1-1; 7 nucleotides align to TRBD1. J lost 5 bases, V lost 6 bases, and 9 bases had no gene match. The CDR3 has 14 residues. CDR1 is MDHEN, CDR2 SYDVKM, per germline. The CDR3: CASRGDRDGTEAFF. DNA for the CDR3: TGTGCCAGCAGAGGCGACAGGGATGGGACTGAAGCTTTCTTT.

The chain has TRBV5-5 and TRBJ2-1; weak D call: TRBD2 (6 bases). In germline, CDR1 is SGHKS, CDR2 YYEKEE (reference sequence). The V and J ends lost 1 base and 5 bases respectively, with 16 bases between them. The CDR3 has 16 residues. The CDR3 here is CASSLSVAGTHNEQFF. The DNA of the CDR3 is TGTGCCAGCAGCTTGTCCGTGGCGGGGACTCACAATGAGCAGTTCTTC.

The chain combines TRBV12-3 or TRBV12-4 with TRBJ2-3; possibly TRBD1 or TRBD2 for D (5 bases each). This CDR3 comprises 12 residues. The germline V and J ends were trimmed by 4 bases and 15 bases, with 17 bases remaining between them. The CDR3 reads CASSSPYRDRYF. CDR3 nucleotides: TGTGCCAGCAGTTCCCCATACCGGGACCGCTATTTT.

V is TRBV5-6 and J is TRBJ2-5, with 7 bases aligning to TRBD1. The CDR3 runs to 13 residues. The V segment lost 1 base and the J segment 4 bases; nucleotides outside the gene matches: 1. Germline V lookup: CDR1 SGHDT, CDR2 YYEEEE. CDR3: CASSLTGAETQYF. As DNA, the CDR3 is TGTGCCAGCAGCTTGACAGGGGCAGAGACCCAGTACTTC.

The rearrangement uses TRBV15 and TRBJ1-5, with 8 bases fitting TRBD1. Germline V CDR1 and CDR2: LNHNV, YYDKDF (reference sequence). CDR3 length: 17 amino acids. V lost 0 bases, J lost 3 bases, and 7 bases stayed unmatched. The DNA of the CDR3 is TGTGCCACCAGCAGAGACGGTACAGGGGGGAACAATCAGCCCCAGCATTTT. Translation gives CATSRDGTGGNNQPQHF.

The chain has TRBV6-5 and TRBJ2-7; 10 bases line up with TRBD1. This CDR3 region has 14 residues. CDR1 is MNHEY and CDR2 is SVGAGI in the germline V gene. The V segment lost 5 bases and the J segment 5 bases; nucleotides outside the gene matches: 6. CDR3 in DNA: TGTGCCAGCAGTCCGGGACAGGGGTCCCACGAGCAGTACTTC. Translation gives CASSPGQGSHEQYF.

The chain uses TRBV6-2 or TRBV6-3 and TRBJ2-7; D is possibly TRBD2 (6 bases). Per the germline V gene, CDR1 is MNHEY and CDR2 is SVGEGT. This CDR3 is built from 14 residues. Trimming removed 0 bases at V and 2 bases at J, with 8 bases between. The CDR3 coding sequence is TGTGCCAGCAGTTACTCGGAGGGCCCCTACGAGCAGTACGTC. It is translated as CASSYSEGPYEQYV.